This T cell receptor (beta chain) was captured in a study of naive and memory T cell subsets. CDR3 size: 14 residues. J lost 4 bases, V lost 4 bases, and 4 bases had no gene match. The germline V gene has CDR1 MNHNY and CDR2 SVGAGI (reference sequence). In this sample, this clonotype turned up a few times. Four PCR rounds used nested alpha and beta constant region primers plus the SP2 primer. TCRdb recomputed calls from the 5' RACE reads with MiXCR, one row per CDR3 protein. The table includes more than 55,000 distinct CDR3 sequences, 7.6% detected once. A UMI-containing oligonucleotide was joined by 3' ligation to the TCR cDNA template. Reverse transcription used DNase-treated unsorted total RNA, aiming for roughly 1 to 1000 ng.

The chain links TRBV6-6 to TRBJ2-3; 8 nucleotides align to TRBD1. The sequence was collected from a female donor in good health. The CDR3 spells CASSSTTGADTQYF. The DNA of the CDR3 is TGTGCCAGCAGTTCCACGACAGGGGCAGATACGCAGTATTTT.